This T cell receptor (beta chain) originates from a study of cytomegalovirus exposure and HLA in healthy donors. Study-level points and caveats: In vitro testing confirmed three CMV-associated chains as specific for CMV antigens. Indistinguishability led to the exclusion of some V segments, TRBV6-2 and TRBV6-3 included.

This CDR3 has 13 amino acids. Germline V gene sequence: CDR1 GTSNPN, CDR2 SVGIG (reference sequence). Trimming took off 5 bases at V and 5 bases at J, with 13 bases between the two ends. Researchers ran the PCR with 60 Vbeta and 13 Jbeta primers. The method was immunoSEQ multiplex PCR; TCRdb's version includes in-frame clones alone and lacks a portion of them. The data show 60,000 to 90,000 clones, around 70% seen once. On this clone itself: No antigen is known for it.

The chain has TRBV30 and TRBJ1-5; no firm D call. Sequenced: PBMCs. This receptor was identified in a man aged 40-55 years in good health and CMV-seropositive. The CDR3 DNA reads TGTGCCTGGGCGCCCGGGAGCGATCAGCCCCAGCATTTT. Its translation: CAWAPGSDQPQHF. The full variable domain, its missing parts supplied by reference TRBV30 and TRBJ1-5, is SQTIHQWPATLVQPVGSPLSLECTVEGTSNPNLYWYRQAAGRGLQLLFYSVGIGQISSEVPQNLSASRPQDRQFILSSKKLLLSDSGFYLCAWAPGSDQPQHFGDGTRLSIL.